Here is one T cell receptor (beta chain) with its context. The sample is drawn from a study of response to subunit inactivated influenza vaccine. This CDR3 is built from 14 residues. Germline CDR1 and CDR2: SGHRS and YFSETQ. The ends were cut back, 3 bases at V and 5 bases at J, with 14 bases in the middle. Each CDR3 protein is one row after TCRdb ran MiXCR on the RT-PCR reads. This sample has roughly 700,000 distinct CDR3 sequences, with approximately 15% found just once. This receptor was obtained from a man aged 45-65 years who received an inactivated influenza vaccine. The source was PBMCs from blood, collected less than 13 days after vaccination. The chain carries TRBV5-1 and TRBJ2-5; perhaps TRBD1 as D (6 bases). The CDR3 spells CASSSRGQGETQYF. CDR3 coding DNA: TGCGCCAGCAGCTCAAGGGGACAAGGGGAGACCCAGTACTTC.